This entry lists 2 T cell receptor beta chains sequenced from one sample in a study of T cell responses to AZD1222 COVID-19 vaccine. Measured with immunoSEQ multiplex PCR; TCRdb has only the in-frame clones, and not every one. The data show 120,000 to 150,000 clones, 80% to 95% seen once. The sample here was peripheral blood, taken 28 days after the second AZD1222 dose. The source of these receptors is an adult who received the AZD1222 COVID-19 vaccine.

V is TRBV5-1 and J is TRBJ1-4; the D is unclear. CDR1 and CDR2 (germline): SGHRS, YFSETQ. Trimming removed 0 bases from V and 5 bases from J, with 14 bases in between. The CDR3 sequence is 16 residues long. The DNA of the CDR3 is TGCGCCAGCAGCTTGGGTTGGCTGGACCACAATGAAAAACTGTTTTTT. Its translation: CASSLGWLDHNEKLFF. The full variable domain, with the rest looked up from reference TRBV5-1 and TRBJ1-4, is KAGVTQTPRYLIKTRGQQVTLSCSPISGHRSVSWYQQTPGQGLQFLFEYFSETQRNKGNFPGRFSGRQFSNSRSEMNVSTLELGDSALYLCASSLGWLDHNEKLFFGSGTQLSVL.

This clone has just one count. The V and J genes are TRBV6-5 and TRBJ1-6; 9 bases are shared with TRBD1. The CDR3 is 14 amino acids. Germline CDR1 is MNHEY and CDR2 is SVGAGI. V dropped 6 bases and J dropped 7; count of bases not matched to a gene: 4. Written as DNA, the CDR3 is TGTGCCAGCAGGACGGACAGGGGAAATTCACCCCTCCACTTT. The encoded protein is CASRTDRGNSPLHF.